This T cell receptor beta chain was found in a study of OX40 agonist ivuxolimab in advanced cancers. The study, taken as a whole, reports: The study found among the lowest clonal expansion in partial responders at 0.1-3.0 mg/kg.

The CDR3 loop spans 16 amino acids. V was clipped by 2 bases and J by 6 bases, with 15 bases between them. Germline V gene sequence: CDR1 SGHRS, CDR2 YFSETQ. Method: immunoSEQ multiplex PCR; TCRdb's copy keeps in-frame clones and lacks some. The sample has tens of thousands of clones, 80% seen once. Worth noting for this clone: No antigen is known for it.

The input for sequencing was CD4+ or CD8+ T cells sorted from blood, taken in a trial of the OX40 agonist ivuxolimab. This chain connects TRBV5-1 to TRBJ1-6; D is possibly TRBD1 (6 bases). This TCR was sampled from an adult with an advanced solid tumor such as melanoma, head and neck, liver or kidney cancer. The CDR3 is CASSLQGPEANSPLHF. The CDR3 nucleotides are TGCGCCAGCAGCTTACAGGGCCCCGAGGCTAATTCACCCCTCCACTTT.